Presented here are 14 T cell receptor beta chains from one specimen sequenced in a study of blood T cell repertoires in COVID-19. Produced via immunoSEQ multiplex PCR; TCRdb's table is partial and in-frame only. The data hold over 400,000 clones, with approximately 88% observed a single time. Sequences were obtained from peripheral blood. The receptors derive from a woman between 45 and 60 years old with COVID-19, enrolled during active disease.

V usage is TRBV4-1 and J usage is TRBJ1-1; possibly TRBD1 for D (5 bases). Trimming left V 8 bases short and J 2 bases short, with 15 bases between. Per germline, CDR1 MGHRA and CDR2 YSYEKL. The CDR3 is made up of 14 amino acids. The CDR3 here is CASAFTGQNTEAFF. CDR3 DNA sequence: TGCGCCAGCGCCTTCACAGGTCAAAACACTGAAGCTTTCTTT.

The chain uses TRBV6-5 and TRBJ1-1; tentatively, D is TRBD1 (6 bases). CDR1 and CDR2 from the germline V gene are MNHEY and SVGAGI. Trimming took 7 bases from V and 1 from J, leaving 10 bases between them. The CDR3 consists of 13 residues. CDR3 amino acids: CASTRDTNTEAFF. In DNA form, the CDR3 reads TGTGCCAGCACACGGGACACGAACACTGAAGCTTTCTTT.

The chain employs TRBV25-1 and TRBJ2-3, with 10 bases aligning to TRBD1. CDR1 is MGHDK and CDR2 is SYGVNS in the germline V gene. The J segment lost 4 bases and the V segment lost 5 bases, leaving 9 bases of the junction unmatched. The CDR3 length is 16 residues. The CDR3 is CASSISGTGVADTQYF. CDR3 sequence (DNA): TGTGCCAGCAGTATCTCCGGGACAGGGGTTGCAGATACGCAGTATTTT.

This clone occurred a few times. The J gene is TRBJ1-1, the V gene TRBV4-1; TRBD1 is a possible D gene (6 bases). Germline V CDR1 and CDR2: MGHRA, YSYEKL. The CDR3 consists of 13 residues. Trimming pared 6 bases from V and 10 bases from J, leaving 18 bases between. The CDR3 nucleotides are TGCGCCAGCAGTCACGTAGGGGGGGCAGGAGCTTTCTTT. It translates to CASSHVGGAGAFF.

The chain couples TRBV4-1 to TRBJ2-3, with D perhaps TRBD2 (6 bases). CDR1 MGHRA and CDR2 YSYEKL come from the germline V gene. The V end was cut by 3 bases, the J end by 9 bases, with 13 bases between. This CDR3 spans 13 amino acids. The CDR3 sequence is CASSHRWGVTQYF. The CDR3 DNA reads TGCGCCAGCAGCCATAGATGGGGGGTGACGCAGTATTTT.

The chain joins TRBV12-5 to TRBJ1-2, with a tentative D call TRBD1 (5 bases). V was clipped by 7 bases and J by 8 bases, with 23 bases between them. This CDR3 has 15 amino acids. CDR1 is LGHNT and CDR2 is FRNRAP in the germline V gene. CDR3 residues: CASAPSGRGGPGYTF. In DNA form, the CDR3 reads TGTGCTAGTGCCCCGTCCGGAAGGGGAGGTCCGGGCTACACCTTC. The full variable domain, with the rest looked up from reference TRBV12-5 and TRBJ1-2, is DARVTQTPRHKVTEMGQEVTMRCQPILGHNTVFWYRQTMMQGLELLAYFRNRAPLDDSGMPKDRFSAEMPDATLATLKIQPSEPRDSAVYFCASAPSGRGGPGYTFGSGTRLTVV.

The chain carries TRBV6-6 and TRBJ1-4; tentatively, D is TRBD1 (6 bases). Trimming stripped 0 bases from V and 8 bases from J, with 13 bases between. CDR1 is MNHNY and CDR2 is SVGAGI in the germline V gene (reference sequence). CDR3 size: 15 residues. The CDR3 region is CASSYSGTIREKLFF. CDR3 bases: TGTGCCAGCAGTTACTCGGGGACAATAAGGGAAAAACTGTTTTTT.

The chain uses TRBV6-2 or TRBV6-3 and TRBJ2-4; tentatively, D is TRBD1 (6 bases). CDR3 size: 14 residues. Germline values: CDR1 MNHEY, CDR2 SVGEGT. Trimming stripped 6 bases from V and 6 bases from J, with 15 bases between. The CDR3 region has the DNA TGTGCCAGCAGCCCCGGGACAAGCAGAAACATTCAGTACTTC. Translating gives CASSPGTSRNIQYF.

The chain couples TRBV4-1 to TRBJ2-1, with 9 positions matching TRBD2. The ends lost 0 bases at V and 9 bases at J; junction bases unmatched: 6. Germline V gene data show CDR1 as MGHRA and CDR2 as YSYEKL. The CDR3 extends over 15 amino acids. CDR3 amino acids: CASSQDGTSISEQFF. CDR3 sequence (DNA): TGCGCCAGCAGCCAAGACGGGACTAGCATCAGTGAGCAGTTCTTC.

For the CDR3, the DNA is TGTGCCTGGAGTCCGGGACACCATAATTCACCCCTCCACTTT. This encodes CAWSPGHHNSPLHF. The chain combines TRBV30 with TRBJ1-6; TRBD1 is a possible D gene (6 bases). CDR1 is GTSNPN and CDR2 is SVGIG in the germline V gene (reference sequence). The CDR3 loop spans 14 amino acids. Trimming pared 2 bases from V and 5 bases from J, leaving 10 bases between.

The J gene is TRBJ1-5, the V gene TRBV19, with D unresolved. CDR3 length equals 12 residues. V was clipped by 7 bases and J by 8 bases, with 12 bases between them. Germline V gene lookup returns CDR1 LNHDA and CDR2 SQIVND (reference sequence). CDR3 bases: TGTGCCAGTAACGTGGCAAGTGAGCCCCAGCATTTT. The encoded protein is CASNVASEPQHF. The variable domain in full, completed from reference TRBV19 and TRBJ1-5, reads DGGITQSPKYLFRKEGQNVTLSCEQNLNHDAMYWYRQDPGQGLRLIYYSQIVNDFQKGDIAEGYSVSREKKESFPLTVTSAQKNPTAFYLCASNVASEPQHFGDGTRLSIL.

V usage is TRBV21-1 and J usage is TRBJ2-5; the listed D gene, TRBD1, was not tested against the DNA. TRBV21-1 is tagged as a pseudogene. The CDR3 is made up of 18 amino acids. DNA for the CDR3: TGTGCCAGCAGCATACTAAAAACTAAACAGGCGTTGGAGGAGACCCAGTACTTC. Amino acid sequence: CASSILKTKQALEETQYF.

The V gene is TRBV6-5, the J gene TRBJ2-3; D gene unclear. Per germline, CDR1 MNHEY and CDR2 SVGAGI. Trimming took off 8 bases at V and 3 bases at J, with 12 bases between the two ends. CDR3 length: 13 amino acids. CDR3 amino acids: CASVQRMTDTQYF. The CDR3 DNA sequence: TGTGCCAGCGTCCAGAGGATGACAGATACGCAGTATTTT.

The CDR3 bases are TGTGCCAGCAGTTACTCCGGGACAGGGGAGAAAAAACTGTTTTTT. Its protein is CASSYSGTGEKKLFF. This rearrangement joins TRBV6-5 to TRBJ1-4, with 10 positions matching TRBD1. V trimming: 0 bases; J trimming: 9 bases; junction bases outside the gene matches: 4. Germline loops: CDR1 MNHEY, CDR2 SVGAGI. The CDR3 extends over 15 amino acids.